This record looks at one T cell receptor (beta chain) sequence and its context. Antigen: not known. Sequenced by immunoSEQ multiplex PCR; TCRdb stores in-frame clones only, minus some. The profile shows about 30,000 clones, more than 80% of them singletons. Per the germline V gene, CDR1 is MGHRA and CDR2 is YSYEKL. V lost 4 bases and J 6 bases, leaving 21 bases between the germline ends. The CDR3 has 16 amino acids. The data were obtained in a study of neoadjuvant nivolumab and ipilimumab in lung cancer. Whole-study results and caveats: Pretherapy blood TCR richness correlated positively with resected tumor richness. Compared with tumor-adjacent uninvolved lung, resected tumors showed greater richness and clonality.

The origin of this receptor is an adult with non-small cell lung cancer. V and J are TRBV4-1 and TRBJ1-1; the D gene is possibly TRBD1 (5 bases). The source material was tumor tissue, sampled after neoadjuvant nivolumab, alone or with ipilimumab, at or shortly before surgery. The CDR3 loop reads CASSPTGPGQGSEAFF. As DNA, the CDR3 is TGCGCCAGCAGCCCCACTGGGCCAGGGCAGGGTTCTGAAGCTTTCTTT.